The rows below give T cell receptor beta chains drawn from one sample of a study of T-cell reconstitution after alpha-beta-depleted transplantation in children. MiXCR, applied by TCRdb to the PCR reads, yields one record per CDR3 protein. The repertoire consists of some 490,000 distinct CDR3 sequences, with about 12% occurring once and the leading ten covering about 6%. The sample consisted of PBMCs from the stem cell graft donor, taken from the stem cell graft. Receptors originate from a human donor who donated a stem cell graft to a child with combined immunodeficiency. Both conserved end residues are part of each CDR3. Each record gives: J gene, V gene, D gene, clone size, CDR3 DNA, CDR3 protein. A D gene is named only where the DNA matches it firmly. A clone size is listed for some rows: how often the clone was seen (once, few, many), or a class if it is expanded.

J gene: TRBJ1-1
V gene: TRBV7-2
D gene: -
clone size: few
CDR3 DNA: TGTGCCAGCAGCACGGACCTGAACACTGAAGCTTTCTTT
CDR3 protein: CASSTDLNTEAFF

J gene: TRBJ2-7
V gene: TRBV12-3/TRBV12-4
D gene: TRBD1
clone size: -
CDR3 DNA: TGTGCCAGCAGTAAACAGGGGGTAAGGTACGAGCAGTACTTC
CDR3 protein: CASSKQGVRYEQYF

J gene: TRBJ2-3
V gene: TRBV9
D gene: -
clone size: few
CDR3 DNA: TGTGCCAGCAGTCTGATTGGCGGGGCGCCCACAGATACGCAGTATTTT
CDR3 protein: CASSLIGGAPTDTQYF

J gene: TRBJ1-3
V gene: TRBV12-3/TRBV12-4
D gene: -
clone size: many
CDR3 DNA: TGTGCCAGCAGTGCACCTCCCTCTGGAAACACCATATATTTT
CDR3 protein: CASSAPPSGNTIYF

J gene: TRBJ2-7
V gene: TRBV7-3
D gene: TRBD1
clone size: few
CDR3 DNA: TGTGCCAGCAGCTTCTACCCGGGACAGGGTTACGAGCAGTACTTC
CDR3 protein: CASSFYPGQGYEQYF

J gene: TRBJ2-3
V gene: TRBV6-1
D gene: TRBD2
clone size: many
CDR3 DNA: TGTGCCAGCAGCCCAACTAGCGGGGACACAGATACGCAGTATTTT
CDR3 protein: CASSPTSGDTDTQYF

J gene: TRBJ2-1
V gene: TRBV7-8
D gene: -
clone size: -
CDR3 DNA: TGTGCCAGCAGCGAGACAGCTTACAATGAGCAGTTCTTC
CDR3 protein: CASSETAYNEQFF

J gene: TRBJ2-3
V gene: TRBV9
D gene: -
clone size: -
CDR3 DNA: TGTGCCAGCACTAGGGGGGGGACGAGCACAGATACGCAGTATTTT
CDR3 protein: CASTRGGTSTDTQYF

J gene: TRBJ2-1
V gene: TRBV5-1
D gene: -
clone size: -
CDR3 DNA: TGCGCCAGCAGCCCAAGGACGGAGACCGGTGAGCAGTTCTTC
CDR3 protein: CASSPRTETGEQFF

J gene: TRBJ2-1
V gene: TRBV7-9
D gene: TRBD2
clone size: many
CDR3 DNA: TGTGCCAGCAGCGGGCGGACTAGCGGGAGAGACAATGAGCAGTTCTTC
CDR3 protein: CASSGRTSGRDNEQFF

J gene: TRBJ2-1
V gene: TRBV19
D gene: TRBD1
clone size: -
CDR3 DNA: TGTGCCAGTAGTATAGATGGACAGGGATACAATGAGCAGTTCTTC
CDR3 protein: CASSIDGQGYNEQFF

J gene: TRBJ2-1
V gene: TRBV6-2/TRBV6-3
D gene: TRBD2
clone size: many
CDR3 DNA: TGTGCCAGCAGTTACCCGCTAGCGGGGGGTGAGCAGTTCTTC
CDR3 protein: CASSYPLAGGEQFF

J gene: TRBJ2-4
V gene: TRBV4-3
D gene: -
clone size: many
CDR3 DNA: TGCGCCAGCAGCCAAGATGGGGGACTAGCCAAAAACATTCAGTACTTC
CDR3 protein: CASSQDGGLAKNIQYF

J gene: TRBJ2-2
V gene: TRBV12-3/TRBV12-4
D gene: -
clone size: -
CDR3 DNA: TGTGCCAGCAGCCTTGGAGCTGACAGAAACACCGGGGAGCTGTTTTTT
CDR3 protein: CASSLGADRNTGELFF

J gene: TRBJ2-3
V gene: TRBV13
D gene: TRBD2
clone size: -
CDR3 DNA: TGTGCCAGCAGCCCGCCGAGCGGGGGGCCAGATACGCAGTATTTT
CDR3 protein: CASSPPSGGPDTQYF

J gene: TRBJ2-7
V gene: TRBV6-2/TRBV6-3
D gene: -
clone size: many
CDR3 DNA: TGTGCCAGCAGTCACTCCTACGAGCAGTACTTC
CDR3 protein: CASSHSYEQYF

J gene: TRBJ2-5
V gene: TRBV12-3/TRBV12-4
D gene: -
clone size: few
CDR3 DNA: TGTGCCAGCGGCCCCATGGGTCAAGAGACCCAGTACTTC
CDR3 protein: CASGPMGQETQYF

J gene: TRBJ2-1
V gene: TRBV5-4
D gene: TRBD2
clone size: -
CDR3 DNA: TGTGCCAGCAGCAGCCCGGGACTAGCGGGCGCCCGAGAGCAGTTCTTC
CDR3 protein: CASSSPGLAGAREQFF

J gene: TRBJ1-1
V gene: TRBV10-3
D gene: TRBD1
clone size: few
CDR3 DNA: TGTGCCATACGACAGGGAGGGTTCGCTGAAGCTTTCTTT
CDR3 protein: CAIRQGGFAEAFF

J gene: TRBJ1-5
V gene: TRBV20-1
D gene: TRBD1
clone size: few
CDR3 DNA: TGCAGTGCTACATCACGGGACAGTAGATTTAGCAATCAGCCCCAGCATTTT
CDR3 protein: CSATSRDSRFSNQPQHF

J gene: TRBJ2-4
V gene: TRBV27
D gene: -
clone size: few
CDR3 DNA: TGTGCCAGCAGTGCCCTAGTGAGTGGCAAAAACATTCAGTACTTC
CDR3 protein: CASSALVSGKNIQYF

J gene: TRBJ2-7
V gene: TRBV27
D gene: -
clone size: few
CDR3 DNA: TGTGCCAGCAGTTTCTCCCTCTCCTACGAGCAGTACTTC
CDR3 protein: CASSFSLSYEQYF

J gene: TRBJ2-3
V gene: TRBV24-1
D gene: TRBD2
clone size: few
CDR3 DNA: TGTGCCACCAGTGACCCGGGACTAGCAACCGATACGCAGTATTTT
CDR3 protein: CATSDPGLATDTQYF

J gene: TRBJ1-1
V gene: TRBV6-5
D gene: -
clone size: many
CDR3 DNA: TGTGCCAGCAGTCCCAGAGCGGGGAAGCGTACTGAAGCTTTCTTT
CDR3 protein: CASSPRAGKRTEAFF

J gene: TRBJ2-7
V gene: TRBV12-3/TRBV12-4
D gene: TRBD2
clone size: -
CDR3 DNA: TGTGCCAGCAGGGACGGACTAGCGGGGGGGCTGAACGAGCAGTACTTC
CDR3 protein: CASRDGLAGGLNEQYF

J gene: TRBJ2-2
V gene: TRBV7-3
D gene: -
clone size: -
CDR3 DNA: TGTGCCAGCAGCTCGGCTGGGACCGGGGAGCTGTTTTTT
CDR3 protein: CASSSAGTGELFF

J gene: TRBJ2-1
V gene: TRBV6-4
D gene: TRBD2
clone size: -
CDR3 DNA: TGTGCCAGCAGGGTTAAGCGGGGAGATGAGCAGTTCTTC
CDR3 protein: CASRVKRGDEQFF

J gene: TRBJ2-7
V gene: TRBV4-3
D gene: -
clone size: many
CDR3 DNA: TGCGCCAGCAGCCAAGAGAGTTTCGGGACTGCCTTTGGGGAGCAGTACTTC
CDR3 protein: CASSQESFGTAFGEQYF

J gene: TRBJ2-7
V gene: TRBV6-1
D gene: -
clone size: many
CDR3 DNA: TGTGCCAGCAGTGAAGACGGGGAGCAGTACTTC
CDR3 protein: CASSEDGEQYF

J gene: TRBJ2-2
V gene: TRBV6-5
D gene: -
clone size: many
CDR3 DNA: TGTGCCAGCAGTTACAACCAGGGCGCCACCGGGGAGCTGTTTTTT
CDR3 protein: CASSYNQGATGELFF

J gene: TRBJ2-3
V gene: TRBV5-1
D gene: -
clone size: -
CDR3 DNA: TGCGCCAGCAGCTTGATACCCACAGATACGCAGTATTTT
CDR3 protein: CASSLIPTDTQYF

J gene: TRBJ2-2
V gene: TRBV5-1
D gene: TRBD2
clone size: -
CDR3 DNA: TGCGCCAGCAGCTACGGGACTAGCGCGTCGAACACCGGGGAGCTGTTTTTT
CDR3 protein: CASSYGTSASNTGELFF

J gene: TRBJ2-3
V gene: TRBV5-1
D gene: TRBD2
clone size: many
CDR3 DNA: TGCGCCAGCAGCTCCCAGCCTGGGTCTAGCGGGGTCGGAGGAACAGATACGCAGTATTTT
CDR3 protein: CASSSQPGSSGVGGTDTQYF

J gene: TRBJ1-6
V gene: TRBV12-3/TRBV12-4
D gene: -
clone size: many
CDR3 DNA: TGTGCCAGCAGTCCCGGACCTCGGGATTCCCTCCACTTT
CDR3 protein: CASSPGPRDSLHF

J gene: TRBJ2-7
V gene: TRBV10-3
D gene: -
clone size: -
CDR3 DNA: TGTGCCATCAAAGGGATCGACTACGAGCAGTACTTC
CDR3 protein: CAIKGIDYEQYF

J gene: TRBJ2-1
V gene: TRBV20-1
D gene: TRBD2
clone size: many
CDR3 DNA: TGCAGTGCTGGCGGGACTAGCGGGTATGAGCAGTTCTTC
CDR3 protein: CSAGGTSGYEQFF

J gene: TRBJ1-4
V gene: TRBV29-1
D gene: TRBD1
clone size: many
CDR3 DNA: TGCAGCGCCTTTACAGGGGCCGGGGAAAAACTGTTTTTT
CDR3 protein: CSAFTGAGEKLFF

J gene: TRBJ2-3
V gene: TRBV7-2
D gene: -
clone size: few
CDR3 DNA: TGTGCCAGCAGCCACCGGGACTTAGCGAGAGATACGCAGTATTTT
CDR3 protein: CASSHRDLARDTQYF

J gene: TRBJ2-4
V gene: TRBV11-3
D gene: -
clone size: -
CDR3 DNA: TGTGCCAGCAGCTTCTCCGACATTCAGTACTTC
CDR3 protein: CASSFSDIQYF

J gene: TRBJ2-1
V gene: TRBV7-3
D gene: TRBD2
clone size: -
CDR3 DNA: TGTGCCAGCAGCTTAACGACTAGCGGGAGGGCCGGAGGGCACAATGAGCAGTTCTTC
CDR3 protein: CASSLTTSGRAGGHNEQFF

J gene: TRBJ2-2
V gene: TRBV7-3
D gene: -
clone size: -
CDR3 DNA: TGTGCCAGCAGCTTAGGCACCAAGGCCGGGGAGCTGTTTTTT
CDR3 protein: CASSLGTKAGELFF

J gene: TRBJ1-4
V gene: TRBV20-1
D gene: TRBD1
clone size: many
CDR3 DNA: TGCAGTGCTCACTCGGGACAGGGGGATGAAAAACTGTTTTTT
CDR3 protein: CSAHSGQGDEKLFF

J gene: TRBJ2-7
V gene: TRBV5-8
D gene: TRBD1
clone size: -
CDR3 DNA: TGTGCCTCCCAGGGGGCTTCCTACGAGCAGTACTTC
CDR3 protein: CASQGASYEQYF

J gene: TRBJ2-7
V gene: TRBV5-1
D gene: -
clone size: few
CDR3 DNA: TGCGCCAGCAGCTTGGCCGGGGGATCCCCCTACGAGCAGTACTTC
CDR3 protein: CASSLAGGSPYEQYF

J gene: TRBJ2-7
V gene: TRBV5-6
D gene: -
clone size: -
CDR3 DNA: TGTGCCAGCAGCTACGGACACGACTCCTACGAGCAGTACTTC
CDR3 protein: CASSYGHDSYEQYF

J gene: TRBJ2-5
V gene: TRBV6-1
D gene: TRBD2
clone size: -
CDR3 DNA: TGTGCCAGCAGGTCTCCCGGGGGGGAGACCCAGTACTTC
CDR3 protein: CASRSPGGETQYF

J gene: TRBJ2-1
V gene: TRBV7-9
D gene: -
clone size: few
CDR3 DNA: TGTGCCAGCAGCCACGGTCCGAACAATGAGCAGTTCTTC
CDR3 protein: CASSHGPNNEQFF

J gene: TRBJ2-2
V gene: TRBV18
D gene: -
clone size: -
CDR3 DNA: TGTGCCAGCTCACCACAGGGCCTGAACACCGGGGAGCTGTTTTTT
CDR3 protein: CASSPQGLNTGELFF

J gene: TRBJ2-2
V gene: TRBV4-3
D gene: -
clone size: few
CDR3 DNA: TGCGCCAGCAGCCAAGATATTGGCAGGGCGGCCGGGGAGCTGTTTTTT
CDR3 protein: CASSQDIGRAAGELFF

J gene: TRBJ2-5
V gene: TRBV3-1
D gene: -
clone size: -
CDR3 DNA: TGTGCCAGCAGCCAAGGACAAACTCCAGAGACCCAGTACTTC
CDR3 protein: CASSQGQTPETQYF